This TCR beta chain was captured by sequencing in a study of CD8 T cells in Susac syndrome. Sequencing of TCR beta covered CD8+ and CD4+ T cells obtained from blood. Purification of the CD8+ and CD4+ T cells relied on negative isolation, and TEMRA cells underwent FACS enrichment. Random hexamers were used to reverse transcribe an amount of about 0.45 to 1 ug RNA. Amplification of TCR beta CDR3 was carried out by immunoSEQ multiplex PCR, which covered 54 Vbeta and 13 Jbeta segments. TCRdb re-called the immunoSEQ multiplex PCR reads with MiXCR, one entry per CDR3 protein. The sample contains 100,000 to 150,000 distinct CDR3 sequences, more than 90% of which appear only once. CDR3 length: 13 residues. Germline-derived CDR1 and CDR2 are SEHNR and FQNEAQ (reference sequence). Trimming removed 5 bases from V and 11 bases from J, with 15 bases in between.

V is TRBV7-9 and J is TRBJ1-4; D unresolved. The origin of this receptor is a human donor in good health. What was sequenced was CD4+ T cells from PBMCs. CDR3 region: CASSRSELGKLFF. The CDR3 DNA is TGTGCCAGCAGCCGATCCGAGTTGGGGAAACTGTTTTTT.